A single sample is the source of the 20 T cell receptor beta chains below, sequenced in a study of blood T cell repertoires in COVID-19. TCRdb's copy holds only in-frame clones and misses some; the assay was immunoSEQ multiplex PCR. Among roughly 130,000 clones listed, around 83% were seen once. Sequences were obtained from PBMCs or T cells enriched from blood (not recorded which). The receptors originated from a man between 45 and 60 years old who had recovered from COVID-19.

The chain links TRBV18 to TRBJ2-3; no clear D gene. Looked up from germline, CDR1 is KGHSH and CDR2 is LQKENI. V lost 5 bases and J 0 bases, leaving 21 bases between the germline ends. CDR3 length: 18 amino acids. The CDR3 DNA sequence: TGTGCCAGCTCAAACCCTTATAGTTTGGGCCCGAGCACAGATACGCAGTATTTT. Encoded protein: CASSNPYSLGPSTDTQYF.

The chain is built from TRBV6-5 and TRBJ1-5; tentatively, D is TRBD1 (6 bases). The CDR3 covers 14 residues. The germline gives CDR1 MNHEY, CDR2 SVGAGI. V was trimmed by 6 bases and J by 7 bases, leaving 16 bases between them. CDR3 bases: TGTGCCAGCAGCCGAGGACAGAGATCCCAGCCCCAGCATTTT. Translating it yields CASSRGQRSQPQHF.

CDR3 amino acids: CASSSPRPTDTGTAYEQYF. The DNA for the CDR3 is TGTGCCAGCAGTTCACCACGCCCTACCGACACAGGGACCGCCTACGAGCAGTACTTC. This chain connects TRBV7-8 to TRBJ2-7, with TRBD1 as a possible D gene (6 bases). The V gene lost 6 bases and the J gene lost 2 bases, with 29 bases spanning the gap. The germline V gene has CDR1 SGHVS and CDR2 FQNEAQ. The CDR3 totals 19 residues.

This rearrangement joins TRBV5-1 to TRBJ1-5, with 7 positions matching TRBD1. Looked up from germline, CDR1 is SGHRS and CDR2 is YFSETQ. This CDR3 contains 16 residues. The V segment lost 3 bases and the J segment 0 bases; nucleotides outside the gene matches: 6. The CDR3 DNA reads TGCGCCAGCAGCTGGGATCGACAGGGTAGCAATCAGCCCCAGCATTTT. Its protein product is CASSWDRQGSNQPQHF.

This chain links TRBV6-5 with TRBJ1-5; 8 bases line up with TRBD1. The CDR3 is 15 residues long. CDR1 and CDR2 from the germline V gene are MNHEY and SVGAGI. Losses at the gene ends were 6 bases for V and 0 bases for J; bases not matched to a gene: 4. The CDR3 bases are TGTGCCAGCAGGCAGGACAGGGCTAGCAATCAGCCCCAGCATTTT. Its protein product is CASRQDRASNQPQHF.

The chain employs TRBV19 and TRBJ2-7; 7 nucleotides align to TRBD1. Germline V gene data show CDR1 as LNHDA and CDR2 as SQIVND (reference sequence). V was clipped by 8 bases and J by 4 bases; unmatched bases: 11. The CDR3 covers 14 residues. The CDR3 coding sequence is TGTGCCAGTTTTCGCCCCCGGGACAGTTACGAGCAGTACTTC. Its protein is CASFRPRDSYEQYF.

This chain connects TRBV11-1 to TRBJ2-2; D might be TRBD1 (6 bases). The V end was cut by 5 bases, the J end by 2 bases, with 9 bases between. CDR1 is SGHAT and CDR2 is FQDESV in the germline V gene (reference sequence). CDR3 size: 14 residues. The CDR3: CASSLDRNTGELFF. The CDR3, as DNA: TGTGCCAGCAGCCTGGACAGAAACACCGGGGAGCTGTTTTTT.

This sequence joins TRBV27 and TRBJ1-2, with TRBD1 matching over 10 bases. Trimming at V came to 0 bases and at J to 8 bases, leaving 18 bases not matched to a gene. CDR1 MNHEY and CDR2 SMNVEV come from the germline V gene (reference sequence). The CDR3 covers 19 residues. The CDR3 bases are TGTGCCAGCAGTTTATCACGGGCCCTATGGGACAGGGGTTATCGCGGCTACACCTTC. This gives the protein CASSLSRALWDRGYRGYTF.

V is TRBV5-4 and J is TRBJ2-7, with a possible D match to TRBD1 (6 bases). V shed 0 bases and J shed 5 bases, with 9 bases lying between them. Germline lookup yields CDR1 SGHNT and CDR2 YYREEE (reference sequence). The CDR3 is 13 residues long. CDR3 amino acids: CASSLGGQDEQYF. The DNA for the CDR3 is TGTGCCAGCAGCTTGGGGGGGCAAGACGAGCAGTACTTC. Variable domain in full (rest from reference TRBV5-4 and TRBJ2-7): ETGVTQSPTHLIKTRGQQVTLRCSSQSGHNTVSWYQQALGQGPQFIFQYYREEENGRGNFPPRFSGLQFPNYSSELNVNALELDDSALYLCASSLGGQDEQYFGPGTRLTVT.

A note on this clone: One end of the junction does not line up with germline, which may come from a read error. V and J are TRBV7-9 and TRBJ2-3; D possibly corresponds to TRBD2 (5 bases). Germline CDR1 reads SEHNR; CDR2 reads FQNEAQ (reference sequence). CDR3 length equals 16 residues. CDR3 residues: CASSLILTASTDTRYF. CDR3 bases: TGTGCCAGCAGCTTAATCTTGACGGCTAGCACAGATACGCGGTATTTT.

V and J are TRBV9 and TRBJ1-1, with 7 bases aligning to TRBD1. Germline loops: CDR1 SGDLS, CDR2 YYNGEE. This CDR3 contains 14 residues. The junction had 3 bases not matched to a gene; V was cut back by 2 bases and J by 2 bases. The CDR3: CASSVRGDNTEAFF. For the CDR3, the DNA is TGTGCCAGCAGCGTCAGGGGGGATAACACTGAAGCTTTCTTT.

The V and J genes are TRBV25-1 and TRBJ1-3; a possible D gene is TRBD1 (6 bases). Germline CDR1 reads MGHDK; CDR2 reads SYGVNS. This CDR3 comprises 15 residues. Trimming removed 5 bases at V and 2 bases at J, with 13 bases between. CDR3 amino acids: CASSLPGEAGNTIYF. CDR3 coding DNA: TGTGCCAGCAGTCTTCCAGGGGAAGCTGGAAACACCATATATTTT. Full variable domain (rest looked up from reference TRBV25-1 and TRBJ1-3): EADIYQTPRYLVIGTGKKITLECSQTMGHDKMYWYQQDPGMELHLIHYSYGVNSTEKGDLSSESTVSRIRTEHFPLTLESARPSHTSQYLCASSLPGEAGNTIYFGEGSWLTVV.

The chain couples TRBV7-9 to TRBJ1-4; D is perhaps TRBD1 (6 bases). The CDR3 extends over 17 amino acids. V was cut by 2 bases and J by 5 bases, with 18 bases left in between. Germline loops: CDR1 SEHNR, CDR2 FQNEAQ (reference sequence). For the CDR3, the DNA is TGTGCCAGCAGCTTAAAGGGCCACAGGGCGTTCAATGAAAAACTGTTTTTT. Amino acid sequence: CASSLKGHRAFNEKLFF.

This chain uses TRBV24-1 with TRBJ2-3; 10 bases line up with TRBD1. The germline V gene has CDR1 KGHDR and CDR2 SFDVKD. The CDR3 sequence is 15 residues long. The V gene end was trimmed by 4 bases and the J gene end by 4 bases; junction bases not matched to a gene: 4. The CDR3 protein is CATSEGQGSSDTQYF. CDR3 DNA: TGTGCCACCAGTGAGGGACAGGGGAGCTCAGATACGCAGTATTTT.

This clone was counted a single time. DNA for the CDR3: TGTGCCAGCAGGCGGGAGGCGGGCTACGAGCAGTACTTC. It translates to CASRREAGYEQYF. This chain uses TRBV5-4 with TRBJ2-7, with 8 bases matching TRBD2. Losses at the gene ends were 5 bases for V and 3 bases for J; bases not matched to a gene: 4. The CDR3 has 13 amino acids. The germline V gene encodes CDR1 SGHNT and CDR2 YYREEE (reference sequence).

The rearrangement uses TRBV29-1 and TRBJ2-3; 8 nucleotides match TRBD2. Germline V CDR1 and CDR2: SQVTM, ANQGSEA. V lost 5 bases, J lost 4 bases, and 8 bases stayed unmatched. The CDR3 extends over 14 amino acids. CDR3 in amino acids: CSVLAGGGADTQYF. The CDR3 bases are TGCAGCGTTCTCGCGGGGGGCGGCGCAGATACGCAGTATTTT.

The chain carries TRBV19 and TRBJ1-5; 8 bases match TRBD1. After removal of 5 bases from V and 5 bases from J, the junction contained 11 bases not matched to a gene. The CDR3 spans 16 residues. Per the germline V gene, CDR1 is LNHDA and CDR2 is SQIVND (reference sequence). The CDR3 sequence is CASSLRQGSGDQPQHF. The CDR3 nucleotides are TGTGCCAGTAGTTTAAGACAGGGGAGTGGGGATCAGCCCCAGCATTTT.

The genes are TRBV11-3 and TRBJ2-2, with 7 nucleotides matching TRBD1. The germline V gene has CDR1 SGHNT and CDR2 YENEEA. This CDR3 has 14 amino acids. With V trimmed by 1 base and J by 6 bases, 2 bases remained unmatched. CDR3: CASSLGQGSGELFF. In nucleotides, the CDR3 is TGTGCCAGCAGCTTAGGACAGGGCTCCGGGGAGCTGTTTTTT.

The chain links TRBV27 to TRBJ2-2; 10 nucleotides agree with TRBD2. The CDR3 contains 17 residues. Losses at the gene ends were 2 bases for V and 3 bases for J; bases not matched to a gene: 6. The germline CDR1 and CDR2 sequences are MNHEY and SMNVEV (reference sequence). CDR3 sequence: CASSLQRGGSYTGELFF. The DNA for the CDR3 is TGTGCCAGCAGTTTACAGCGGGGGGGCTCTTACACCGGGGAGCTGTTTTTT.

The J gene is TRBJ2-1, the V gene TRBV9; D uncertain. Germline CDR1 is SGDLS and CDR2 is YYNGEE. V was cut by 0 bases and J by 7 bases, with 14 bases left in between. The length of the CDR3 is 15 residues. The chain's CDR3 is CASSVDRSGGNEQFF. The CDR3 nucleotides read TGTGCCAGCAGCGTAGATCGGTCCGGCGGAAATGAGCAGTTCTTC.